These 22 T cell receptor beta chains were sequenced from one sample in a study of blood T cell repertoires in COVID-19. Produced via immunoSEQ multiplex PCR; TCRdb's table is partial and in-frame only. The table has 150,000 or so clones, 80% to 90% seen once; the top ten hold around 6.1%. Material: peripheral blood. The receptors shown here come from a man older than 75 with acute or convalescent COVID-19.

In this sample, this clone turned up once. The chain couples TRBV15 to TRBJ2-7, with 7 positions matching TRBD1. Trimming took 9 bases from V and 2 from J; bases not matched to a gene: 7. Germline CDR1 reads LNHNV; CDR2 reads YYDKDF (reference sequence). The CDR3 consists of 13 residues. CDR3 DNA sequence: TGTGCCACACGTCGACAGGGAGCCTACGAGCAGTACTTC. Translated, it gives CATRRQGAYEQYF.

The chain combines TRBV3-1 (or the pseudogene TRBV3-2) with TRBJ1-6; D may be TRBD1 (6 bases). Looked up from germline, CDR1 is LGHDT and CDR2 is YNNKEL (reference sequence). This CDR3 has 16 residues. V lost 1 base, J lost 7 bases, and 14 bases lay in between. The CDR3 loop reads CASSQGQGHRNSPLHF. CDR3 bases: TGTGCCAGCAGCCAAGGTCAGGGGCATCGGAATTCACCCCTCCACTTT.

This chain connects TRBV5-1 to TRBJ1-6; 8 nucleotides align to TRBD1. The V gene end was trimmed by 0 bases and the J gene end by 7 bases; junction bases not matched to a gene: 6. The CDR3 is 16 residues long. CDR1 SGHRS and CDR2 YFSETQ come from the germline V gene. The CDR3 DNA reads as TGCGCCAGCAGCTTGGGAGGGACAGGAGAAAATTCACCCCTCCACTTT. Translation gives CASSLGGTGENSPLHF.

V and J are TRBV27 and TRBJ2-1; tentative D call: TRBD1 (6 bases). Germline V gives CDR1 MNHEY, CDR2 SMNVEV (reference sequence). Trimming shortened V by 5 bases and J by 6 bases, and 14 bases separated the two germline ends. The CDR3 contains 14 residues. CDR3 region: CASSRQARGNEQFF. Here the CDR3 DNA reads TGTGCCAGCAGTAGACAGGCTCGAGGCAATGAGCAGTTCTTC.

This chain uses TRBV11-1 with TRBJ2-1, with TRBD1 identical over 8 bases. The CDR3 is made up of 15 amino acids. CDR1 is SGHAT, CDR2 FQDESV, per germline (reference sequence). After removal of 6 bases from V and 0 bases from J, the junction contained 4 bases not matched to a gene. CDR3 sequence: CASRHRGSSYNEQFF. In DNA, the CDR3 is TGTGCCAGCAGACACAGGGGGAGCTCCTACAATGAGCAGTTCTTC.

The chain recombines TRBV6-6 with TRBJ1-5; no firm D call. Germline lookup yields CDR1 MNHNY and CDR2 SVGAGI (reference sequence). Between the trimmed V and J ends, which lost 4 bases and 1 base, there was a span of 11 bases. CDR3 size: 15 residues. This CDR3 reads CASSSTHISNQPQHF. Written as DNA, the CDR3 is TGTGCCAGCAGTTCGACACACATAAGCAATCAGCCCCAGCATTTT.

This clone was observed a few times. The rearrangement links TRBV2 to TRBJ1-6; 10 bases map to TRBD1. CDR1 and CDR2 (germline): SNHLY, FYNNEI. The CDR3 totals 13 residues. The trim removed 6 bases at V and 9 bases at J, leaving 2 bases unmatched. CDR3 nucleotide sequence: TGTGCCAGCAGGACAGGGGGCAGTTCACCCCTCCACTTT. It yields the protein CASRTGGSSPLHF.

This clone appeared many times. The chain is built from TRBV12-3 or TRBV12-4 and TRBJ2-7; possibly TRBD2 for D (5 bases). This CDR3 spans 12 amino acids. V was shortened by 2 bases and J by 7 bases, with 9 bases between the two germline ends. CDR3 amino acids: CASSLSGWEQYF. The CDR3 DNA sequence: TGTGCCAGCAGTTTATCGGGGTGGGAGCAGTACTTC.

The CDR3 DNA is TGTGCCAGCTCACCAACCGGGAGCTACGAGCAGTACTTC. Amino acid sequence: CASSPTGSYEQYF. The genes are TRBV18 and TRBJ2-7; tentative D call: TRBD2 (6 bases). The CDR3 sequence is 13 residues long. CDR1 is KGHSH and CDR2 is LQKENI in the germline V gene. V was shortened by 2 bases and J by 3 bases, with 8 bases between the two germline ends.

The CDR3 nucleotides read TGTGCCTGGAGCATCTCACAGGGGGCCGGGGAGCTGTTTTTT. This gives the protein CAWSISQGAGELFF. This chain links TRBV30 with TRBJ2-2; 8 bases agree with TRBD1. V trimming: 3 bases; J trimming: 6 bases; junction bases outside the gene matches: 6. The length of the CDR3 is 14 residues. Germline CDR1 is GTSNPN and CDR2 is SVGIG (reference sequence).

The chain links TRBV7-6 to TRBJ1-4; 7 bases are shared with TRBD1. V lost 5 bases to trimming and J lost 3 bases; unmatched junction nucleotides: 6. The CDR3 totals 15 residues. The V gene's germline CDR1 is SGHVS and CDR2 FNYEAQ. The CDR3 DNA is TGTGCCAGCAGCCCAAGGGGGCTCTCTAATGAAAAACTGTTTTTT. This gives the protein CASSPRGLSNEKLFF.

The J gene is TRBJ2-1, the V gene TRBV5-6; TRBD2 aligns across 8 bases. Germline V gene data show CDR1 as SGHDT and CDR2 as YYEEEE. There are 15 residues in the CDR3. J lost 12 bases, V lost 4 bases, and 15 bases had no gene match. The CDR3: CASSAGREDPRGQFF. The CDR3 region has the DNA TGTGCCAGCAGCGCCGGGCGGGAGGACCCCCGGGGGCAGTTCTTC.

The rearrangement uses TRBV12-2 and TRBJ2-3; TRBD2, the table's D call, was not compared with the DNA. TRBV12-2 is designated a pseudogene. The CDR3 covers 20 residues. This chain's CDR3 is CASRSVEGFTSGRGTDTQYF. The CDR3 DNA reads as TGTGCAAGTCGCTCCGTAGAGGGATTTACTAGCGGGAGAGGCACAGATACGCAGTATTTT.

The gene calls are TRBV3-1 (or the pseudogene TRBV3-2) and TRBJ2-7; 7 bases fit TRBD2. V was pared by 8 bases and J by 0 bases, with 4 bases of the junction left unmatched. The CDR3 totals 13 residues. Per the germline V gene, CDR1 is LGHDT and CDR2 is YNNKEL (reference sequence). Here the CDR3 DNA reads TGTGCCAGCTGGTCTAGCGGCTCCTACGAGCAGTACTTC. It codes for CASWSSGSYEQYF.

The chain recombines TRBV27 with TRBJ2-2, with 9 bases lining up with TRBD2. CDR1 is MNHEY, CDR2 SMNVEV, per germline (reference sequence). The CDR3 is 16 amino acids. V lost 7 bases and J lost 3; bases outside the gene matches: 9. The chain's CDR3 is CASTQSGGWDTGELFF. CDR3 coding DNA: TGTGCCAGCACTCAAAGCGGGGGGTGGGACACCGGGGAGCTGTTTTTT.

The rearrangement uses TRBV5-4 and TRBJ2-7; maybe TRBD2 (5 bases). Germline loops: CDR1 SGHNT, CDR2 YYREEE (reference sequence). Trimming left V 0 bases short and J 2 bases short, with 9 bases between. CDR3 size: 14 residues. Here the CDR3 reads CASSLEPSPYEQYF. CDR3 DNA: TGTGCCAGCAGCTTGGAGCCTAGCCCCTACGAGCAGTACTTC.

The chain has TRBV4-1 and TRBJ2-1; 8 positions agree with TRBD2. Trimming took 5 bases from V and 0 from J; bases not matched to a gene: 3. The CDR3 is made up of 15 amino acids. Germline V gene sequence: CDR1 MGHRA, CDR2 YSYEKL. CDR3 region: CASSISGSSYNEQFF. DNA of the CDR3: TGCGCCAGCAGCATCAGCGGGAGCTCCTACAATGAGCAGTTCTTC.

About this clone: Other DNA sequences in the same sample also yield this CDR3. The rearrangement joins TRBV5-1 to TRBJ1-6; 9 nucleotides match TRBD1. V shed 5 bases and J 7 bases; nucleotides not matched to a gene: 4. This CDR3 spans 14 amino acids. CDR1 and CDR2 from the germline V gene are SGHRS and YFSETQ. Here the CDR3 reads CASSPGTGNSPLHF. DNA of the CDR3: TGCGCCAGCAGTCCCGGGACAGGGAATTCACCCCTCCACTTT.

The J gene is TRBJ2-1, the V gene TRBV29-1, with 8 nucleotides matching TRBD2. Germline V gene lookup returns CDR1 SQVTM and CDR2 ANQGSEA. The CDR3 is made up of 16 amino acids. The CDR3 region has the DNA TGCAGTCAGGTGTCGGGGGGGGGAACGGCCTCGAATGAGCAGTTCTTC. Translating gives CSQVSGGGTASNEQFF.

CDR3 nucleotide sequence: TGCGCCAGCAGCCAAGATCGCCAGGGGGCTAAGGAAGCTTTCTTT. Translating gives CASSQDRQGAKEAFF. The chain carries TRBV4-1 and TRBJ1-1; 8 bases fit TRBD1. Germline V gene lookup returns CDR1 MGHRA and CDR2 YSYEKL. The V and J ends lost 0 bases and 8 bases, in that order; junction bases with no gene match: 8. This CDR3 is built from 15 residues.

The DNA of the CDR3 is TGTGCCAGCAGCCCCCGGGCCGGGGGTAATTCACCCCTCCACTTT. It is translated as CASSPRAGGNSPLHF. The chain is built from TRBV28 and TRBJ1-6; possibly TRBD1 for D (5 bases). Germline V gene sequence: CDR1 MDHEN, CDR2 SYDVKM. This CDR3 contains 15 residues. The germline V and J ends were trimmed by 6 bases and 6 bases, with 15 bases remaining between them.

This chain joins TRBV5-5 and TRBJ1-5; the D gene is possibly TRBD1 (6 bases). Per the germline V gene, CDR1 is SGHKS and CDR2 is YYEKEE (reference sequence). Trimming stripped 4 bases from V and 1 base from J, with 15 bases between. There are 16 residues in the CDR3. This chain's CDR3 is CASSPNTGKSNQPQHF. The DNA for the CDR3 is TGTGCCAGCAGCCCTAACACAGGGAAAAGCAATCAGCCCCAGCATTTT.